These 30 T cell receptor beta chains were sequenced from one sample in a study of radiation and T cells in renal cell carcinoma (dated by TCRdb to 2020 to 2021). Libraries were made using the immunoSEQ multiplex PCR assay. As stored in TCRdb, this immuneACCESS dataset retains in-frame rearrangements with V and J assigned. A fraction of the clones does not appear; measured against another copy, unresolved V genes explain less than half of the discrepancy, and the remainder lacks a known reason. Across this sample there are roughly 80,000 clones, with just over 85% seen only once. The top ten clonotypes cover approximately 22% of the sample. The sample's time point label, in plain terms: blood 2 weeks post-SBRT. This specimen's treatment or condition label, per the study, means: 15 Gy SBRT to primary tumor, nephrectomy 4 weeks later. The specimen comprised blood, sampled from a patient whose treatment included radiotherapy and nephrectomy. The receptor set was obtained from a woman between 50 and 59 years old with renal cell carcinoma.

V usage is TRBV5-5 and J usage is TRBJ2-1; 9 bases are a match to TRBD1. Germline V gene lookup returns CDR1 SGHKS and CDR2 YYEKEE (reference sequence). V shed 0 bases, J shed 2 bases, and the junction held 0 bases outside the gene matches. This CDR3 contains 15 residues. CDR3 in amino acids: CASSLGQGAYNEQFF. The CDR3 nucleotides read TGTGCCAGCAGCTTGGGACAGGGGGCCTACAATGAGCAGTTCTTC.

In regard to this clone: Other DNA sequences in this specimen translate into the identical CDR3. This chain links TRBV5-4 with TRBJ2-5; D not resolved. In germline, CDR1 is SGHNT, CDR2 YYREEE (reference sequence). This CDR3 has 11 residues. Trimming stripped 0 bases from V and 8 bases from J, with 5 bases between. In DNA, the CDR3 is TGTGCCAGCAGCTTGGAAGCTACCCAGTACTTC. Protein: CASSLEATQYF.

CDR3 coding DNA: TGTGCCTGGAGTCTCCTCGTCCGCCCCAACGTCCTGACTTTC. This sequence encodes CAWSLLVRPNVLTF. J is TRBJ2-6 and V is TRBV30, with D uncertain. V gave up 2 bases and J gave up 8 bases, with 13 bases separating them. The CDR3 covers 14 residues. CDR1 and CDR2 (germline): GTSNPN, SVGIG (reference sequence).

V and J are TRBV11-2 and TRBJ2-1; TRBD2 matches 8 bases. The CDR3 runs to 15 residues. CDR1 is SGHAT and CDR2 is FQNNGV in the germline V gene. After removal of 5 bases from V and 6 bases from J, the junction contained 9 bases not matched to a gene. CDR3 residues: CASSQSGSVVNEQFF. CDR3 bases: TGTGCCAGCAGCCAAAGCGGGAGCGTGGTCAATGAGCAGTTCTTC. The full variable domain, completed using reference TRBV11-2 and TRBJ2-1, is EAGVAQSPRYKIIEKRQSVAFWCNPISGHATLYWYQQILGQGPKLLIQFQNNGVVDDSQLPKDRFSAERLKGVDSTLKIQPAKLEDSAVYLCASSQSGSVVNEQFFGPGTRLTVL.

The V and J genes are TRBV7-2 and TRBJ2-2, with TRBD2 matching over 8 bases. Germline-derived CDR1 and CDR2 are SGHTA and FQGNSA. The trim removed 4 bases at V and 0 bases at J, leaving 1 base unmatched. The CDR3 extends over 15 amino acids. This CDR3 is CASSSGGANTGELFF. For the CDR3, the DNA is TGTGCCAGCAGCTCCGGGGGGGCGAACACCGGGGAGCTGTTTTTT.

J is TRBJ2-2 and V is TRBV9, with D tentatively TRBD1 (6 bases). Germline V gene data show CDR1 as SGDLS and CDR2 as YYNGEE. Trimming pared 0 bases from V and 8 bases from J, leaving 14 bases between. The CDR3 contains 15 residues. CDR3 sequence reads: CASSVVPGQGGELFF. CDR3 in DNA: TGTGCCAGCAGCGTAGTCCCCGGGCAGGGGGGGGAGCTGTTTTTT.

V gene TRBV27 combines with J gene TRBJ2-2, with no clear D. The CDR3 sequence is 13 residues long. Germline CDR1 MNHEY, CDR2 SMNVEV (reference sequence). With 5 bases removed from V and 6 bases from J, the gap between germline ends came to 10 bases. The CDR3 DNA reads TGTGCCAGCAGTCAGACGGTAGCCGGGGAGCTGTTTTTT. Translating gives CASSQTVAGELFF.

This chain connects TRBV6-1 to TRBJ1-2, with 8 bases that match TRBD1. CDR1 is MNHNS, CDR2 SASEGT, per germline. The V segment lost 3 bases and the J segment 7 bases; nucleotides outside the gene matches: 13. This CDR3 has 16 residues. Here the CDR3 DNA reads TGTGCCAGCAGTGACCGGAGACAGGGGCTAACGCGTGGCTACACCTTC. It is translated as CASSDRRQGLTRGYTF.

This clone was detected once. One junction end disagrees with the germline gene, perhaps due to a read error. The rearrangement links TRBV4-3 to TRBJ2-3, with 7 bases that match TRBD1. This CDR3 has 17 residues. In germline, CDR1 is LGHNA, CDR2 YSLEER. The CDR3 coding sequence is TGCGCCAACAGCCAAAGCGTCGGGACAGTGAGCACAGATACGCAGTATTTT. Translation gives CANSQSVGTVSTDTQYF.

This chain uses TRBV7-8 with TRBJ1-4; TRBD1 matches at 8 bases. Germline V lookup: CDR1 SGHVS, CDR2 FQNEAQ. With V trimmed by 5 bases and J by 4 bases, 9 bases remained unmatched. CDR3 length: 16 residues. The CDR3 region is CASSKGEGQDNEKLFF. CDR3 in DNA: TGTGCCAGCAGCAAAGGAGAGGGACAGGATAATGAAAAACTGTTTTTT.

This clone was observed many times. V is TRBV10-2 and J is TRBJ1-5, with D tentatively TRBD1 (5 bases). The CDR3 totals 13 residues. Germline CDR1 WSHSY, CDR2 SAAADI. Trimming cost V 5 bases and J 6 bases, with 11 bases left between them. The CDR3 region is CASSPWGGQPQHF. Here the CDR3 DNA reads TGCGCCAGCAGTCCGTGGGGCGGTCAGCCCCAGCATTTT.

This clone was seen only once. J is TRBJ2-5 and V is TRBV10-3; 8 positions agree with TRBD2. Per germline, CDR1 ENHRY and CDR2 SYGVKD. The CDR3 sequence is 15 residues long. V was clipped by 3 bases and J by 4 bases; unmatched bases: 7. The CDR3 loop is CAISEEREIGETQYF. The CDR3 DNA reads TGTGCCATCAGTGAAGAGCGGGAGATCGGAGAGACCCAGTACTTC.

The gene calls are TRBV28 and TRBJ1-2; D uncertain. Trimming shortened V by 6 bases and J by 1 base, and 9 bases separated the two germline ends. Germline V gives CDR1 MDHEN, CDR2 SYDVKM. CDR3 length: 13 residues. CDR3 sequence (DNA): TGTGCCAGCAGAATAGCCCGTAACTATGGCTACACCTTC. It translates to CASRIARNYGYTF.

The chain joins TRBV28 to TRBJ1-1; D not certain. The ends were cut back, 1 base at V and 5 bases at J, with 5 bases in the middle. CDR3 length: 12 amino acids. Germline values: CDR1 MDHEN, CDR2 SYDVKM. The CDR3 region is CASSLSTTEAFF. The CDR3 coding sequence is TGTGCCAGCAGTTTATCAACTACTGAAGCTTTCTTT.

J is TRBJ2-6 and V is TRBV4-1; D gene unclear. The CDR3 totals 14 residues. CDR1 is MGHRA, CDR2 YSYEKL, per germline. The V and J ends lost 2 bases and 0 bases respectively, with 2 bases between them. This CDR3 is CASSQTSGANVLTF. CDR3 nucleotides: TGCGCCAGCAGCCAAACCTCTGGGGCCAACGTCCTGACTTTC.

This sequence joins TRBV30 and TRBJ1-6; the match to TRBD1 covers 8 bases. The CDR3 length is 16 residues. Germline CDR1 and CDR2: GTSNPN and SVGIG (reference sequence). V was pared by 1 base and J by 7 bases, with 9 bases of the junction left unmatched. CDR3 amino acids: CAWSDPSTGGNSPLHF. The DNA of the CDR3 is TGTGCCTGGAGTGACCCATCAACAGGGGGGAATTCACCCCTCCACTTT.

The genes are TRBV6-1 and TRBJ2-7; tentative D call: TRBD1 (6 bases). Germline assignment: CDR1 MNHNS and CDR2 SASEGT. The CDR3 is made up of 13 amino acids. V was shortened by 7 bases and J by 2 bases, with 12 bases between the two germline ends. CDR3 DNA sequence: TGTGCCAGCATAGGACAGAGAGCCTACGAGCAGTACTTC. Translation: CASIGQRAYEQYF.

The CDR3 nucleotides read TGTGCCAGCAGTAAACTAGCAAGGGGGTCTGGGGCCAACGTCCTGACTTTC. Protein sequence: CASSKLARGSGANVLTF. The V and J genes are TRBV7-2 and TRBJ2-6, with D perhaps given as TRBD1 or TRBD2 (6 bases each). V dropped 6 bases and J dropped 1 base, with 16 bases sitting between them. Germline CDR1 is SGHTA and CDR2 is FQGNSA. This CDR3 has 17 residues.

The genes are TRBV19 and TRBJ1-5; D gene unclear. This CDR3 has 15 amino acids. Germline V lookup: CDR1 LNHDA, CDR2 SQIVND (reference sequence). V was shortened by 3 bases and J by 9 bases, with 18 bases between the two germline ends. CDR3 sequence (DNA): TGTGCCAGTAGTATTATAGGAGCGCAGCTGAGGCCCCAGCATTTT. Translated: CASSIIGAQLRPQHF.

The CDR3 DNA reads TGTGCCAGCAGTTCCTCAAGCATACTAGCGGGGGCTGACGAGCAGTACTTC. This translates into CASSSSSILAGADEQYF. This chain links TRBV27 with TRBJ2-7; the match to TRBD2 covers 11 bases. Germline V lookup: CDR1 MNHEY, CDR2 SMNVEV (reference sequence). The length of the CDR3 is 17 residues. V dropped 4 bases and J dropped 5; count of bases not matched to a gene: 13.

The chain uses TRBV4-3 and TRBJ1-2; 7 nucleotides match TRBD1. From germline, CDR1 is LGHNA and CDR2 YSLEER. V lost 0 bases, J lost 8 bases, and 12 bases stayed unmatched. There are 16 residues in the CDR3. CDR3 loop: CASSQDNEGAFRGYTF. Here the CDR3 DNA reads TGCGCCAGCAGCCAAGATAACGAGGGGGCTTTTCGGGGCTACACCTTC.

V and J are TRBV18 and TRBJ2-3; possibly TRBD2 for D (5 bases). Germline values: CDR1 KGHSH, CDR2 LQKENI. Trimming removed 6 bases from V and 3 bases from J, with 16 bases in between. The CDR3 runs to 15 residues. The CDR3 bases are TGTGCCAGCTCCCCCATGGAGGCCTCGACAGATACGCAGTATTTT. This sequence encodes CASSPMEASTDTQYF.

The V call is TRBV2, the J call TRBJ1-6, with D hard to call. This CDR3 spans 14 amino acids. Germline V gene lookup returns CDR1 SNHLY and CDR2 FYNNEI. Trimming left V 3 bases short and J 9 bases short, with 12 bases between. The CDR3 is CASSEGSFGSPLHF. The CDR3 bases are TGTGCCAGCAGTGAGGGGTCATTCGGTTCACCCCTCCACTTT.

The CDR3 reads CASSPGGSGEKLFF. DNA of the CDR3: TGTGCCAGCAGCCCAGGGGGTTCGGGCGAAAAACTGTTTTTT. The rearrangement uses TRBV5-4 and TRBJ1-4; 7 bases are shared with TRBD1. This CDR3 region has 14 residues. The germline gives CDR1 SGHNT, CDR2 YYREEE (reference sequence). V lost 4 bases to trimming and J lost 8 bases; unmatched junction nucleotides: 8.

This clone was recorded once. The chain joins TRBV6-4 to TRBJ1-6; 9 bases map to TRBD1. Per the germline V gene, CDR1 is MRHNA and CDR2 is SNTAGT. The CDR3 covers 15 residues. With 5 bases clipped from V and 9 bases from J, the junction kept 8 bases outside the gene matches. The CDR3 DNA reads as TGTGCCAGCAGTAAAAAGGGACAGGGAGGTTCACCCCTCCACTTT. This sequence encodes CASSKKGQGGSPLHF.

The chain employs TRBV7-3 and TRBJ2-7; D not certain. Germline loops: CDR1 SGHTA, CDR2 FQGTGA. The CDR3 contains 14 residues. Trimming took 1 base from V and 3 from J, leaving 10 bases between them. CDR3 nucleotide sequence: TGTGCCAGCAGCTTAATGTCCGAGCGCTACGAGCAGTACTTC. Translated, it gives CASSLMSERYEQYF.

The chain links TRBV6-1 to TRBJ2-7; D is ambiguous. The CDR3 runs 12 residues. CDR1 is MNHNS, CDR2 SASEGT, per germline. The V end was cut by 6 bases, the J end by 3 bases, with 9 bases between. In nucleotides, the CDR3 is TGTGCCAGCAGCTTTCAGGACTACGAGCAGTACTTC. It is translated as CASSFQDYEQYF.

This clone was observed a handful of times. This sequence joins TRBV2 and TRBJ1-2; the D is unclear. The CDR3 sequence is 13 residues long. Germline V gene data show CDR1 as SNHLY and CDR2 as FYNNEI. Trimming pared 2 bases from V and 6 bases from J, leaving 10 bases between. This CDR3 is CASSEFKDDGYTF. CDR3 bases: TGTGCCAGCAGTGAATTCAAGGACGATGGCTACACCTTC.

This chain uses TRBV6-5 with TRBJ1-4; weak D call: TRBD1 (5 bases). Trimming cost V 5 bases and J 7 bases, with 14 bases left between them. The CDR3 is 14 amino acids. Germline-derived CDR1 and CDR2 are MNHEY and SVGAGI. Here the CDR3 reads CASSVQGKGEKLFF. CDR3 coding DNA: TGTGCCAGCAGTGTCCAGGGAAAGGGTGAAAAACTGTTTTTT.

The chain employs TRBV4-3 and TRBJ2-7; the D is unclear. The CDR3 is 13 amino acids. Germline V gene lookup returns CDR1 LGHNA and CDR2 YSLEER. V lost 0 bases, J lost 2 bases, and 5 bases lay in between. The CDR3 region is CASSQDVAYEQYF. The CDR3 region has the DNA TGCGCCAGCAGCCAAGATGTCGCCTACGAGCAGTACTTC.